Detailed here is one TCR beta chain. The antigen is undetermined. Assay used: immunoSEQ multiplex PCR; TCRdb lists only in-frame clones, some missing. The sample gives 2 million to 2.5 million clones, approximately 96% of which show up once; approximately 0.13% is in the top ten. The donors, all of them Caucasian adults, lived in Nashville, Tennessee. The CDR3 sequence is 15 residues long. The V end was cut by 4 bases, the J end by 1 base, with 14 bases between. Germline lookup yields CDR1 SGHNT and CDR2 YYREEE (reference sequence). This sample was included in a study of shared clonotypes between healthy human individuals. Study context: CD4 naive and memory got three plates each, CD8 naive two, CD8 memory one.

Findings of the study overall: Between a handful of donors, naive CD4 clonotypes were shared at a level of around 4.8%. The four-donor shared clonotypes exceeded non-shared clonotypes in generation probability, with non-shared ones scoring lower.

What was sequenced was naive CD4+ T cells sorted from blood. Specified subset: CD45RA+ positively selected. The rearrangement joins TRBV5-4 to TRBJ1-1, with TRBD1 as a possible D gene (5 bases). This receptor was taken from a young man in good health. CDR3 sequence: CASSPTGTTNTEAFF. As DNA, the CDR3 is TGTGCCAGCAGCCCGACCGGGACGACGAACACTGAAGCTTTCTTT.